Listed below are T cell receptor beta chains from one sample, sequenced in a study of cytotoxic CD8 clonotypes in ibrutinib-treated CLL. Data came from immunoSEQ multiplex PCR; TCRdb stores just in-frame clones and leaves some out. This table holds 250,000 to 350,000 clones, 70% to 80% found once. Here the sequenced sample was PBMCs, taken at disease progression, from a patient treated with ibrutinib. The source of these receptors is a human donor with chronic lymphocytic leukemia. CDR3s include the opening cysteine and the closing phenylalanine or tryptophan. The D gene is left open where the match is weak.

CDR3 protein,V gene,D gene
CASRIRSGNTIYF,TRBV2,-
CASSSTSGSSYEQYF,TRBV7-2,TRBD2
CASSQPTVLAGKETQYF,TRBV4-1,TRBD2
CASSPTRTGSNEQYF,TRBV18,TRBD1
CASSSRVWETQYF,TRBV27,-
CASSIGSGSYEQYF,TRBV19,TRBD2
CASSQEGRGRGYGYTF,TRBV14,-
CASSLEGDRVEGTQYF,TRBV11-2,TRBD1
CASSLISGHERGEQFF,TRBV27,-
CAIPGTVNTGELFF,TRBV10-3,TRBD1
CASSLSFGMGQFF,TRBV27,-
CASSLGGPPQETQYF,TRBV5-6,-
CATSSDGPLPYNSPLHF,TRBV15,-
CASSLNPTGGAIQPQHF,TRBV5-1,TRBD1
CASSAARSYNEQFF,TRBV2,-
CASSPSRGTYGYTF,TRBV5-4,-
CASAGTGIPYEQYF,TRBV13,TRBD1
CATTKGSNYGYTF,TRBV6-5,-
CASSLVAGGLPSTDTQYF,TRBV5-1,TRBD2
CAISLSGTGYGYTF,TRBV10-3,TRBD1
CASSTPGRGLAKNIQYF,TRBV28,-
CASLERNTEAFF,TRBV19,-
CASSVALGGRDTEAFF,TRBV9,-
CASSSQGGYEQYF,TRBV13,-
CASTQETGRYYEQYF,TRBV5-5,-
CASSLAQGGGEKLFF,TRBV7-9,-
CASSALAGANTDTQYF,TRBV9,-
CSVVKGADTQYF,TRBV29-1,-
CASSLRRDGRREQYF,TRBV7-9,-
CASSVGSGGHTDTQYF,TRBV9,TRBD2
CASSWKSDTQYF,TRBV5-6,-
CASGLGPTNTGELFF,TRBV9,-
CATSWASNTEAFF,TRBV15,-
CASSQGAGETQYF,TRBV27,TRBD1
CATSRELGSQETQYF,TRBV15,-
CASSVSSAASDEQFF,TRBV9,-
CASSPRLGNTEAFF,TRBV9,-
CAISGGLAGGSNTQYF,TRBV10-3,TRBD2
CASSVGVRGQETQYF,TRBV9,-
CASSLVGAGRGEQYF,TRBV7-8,-
CSARSLDTQYF,TRBV20-1,-
CASSLSGQGGMNTEAFF,TRBV27,-
CASSETGVEQFF,TRBV2,TRBD1
CASSARGDTQYF,TRBV2,-
CSVGDGAGETQYF,TRBV29-1,-
CASSLDGQGLGEQYF,TRBV5-1,TRBD1
CAIRRDVSNYGYTF,TRBV10-3,-
CASSSPGQTIYGYTF,TRBV6-5,TRBD1
CASSPSGTPQETQYF,TRBV9,-
CASSKTGGQPQHF,TRBV6-6,TRBD1
CASRVDRVAEAFF,TRBV6-1,-
CASSLGPREETQYF,TRBV5-6,-
CASSPWTGPYEQYF,TRBV5-1,TRBD1
CAISWGELGNTIYF,TRBV10-3,-
CASSAEGTARGYTF,TRBV9,-
CASSLFSGVDGTEAFF,TRBV5-1,-
CASSLAYGRAEAFF,TRBV7-2,-